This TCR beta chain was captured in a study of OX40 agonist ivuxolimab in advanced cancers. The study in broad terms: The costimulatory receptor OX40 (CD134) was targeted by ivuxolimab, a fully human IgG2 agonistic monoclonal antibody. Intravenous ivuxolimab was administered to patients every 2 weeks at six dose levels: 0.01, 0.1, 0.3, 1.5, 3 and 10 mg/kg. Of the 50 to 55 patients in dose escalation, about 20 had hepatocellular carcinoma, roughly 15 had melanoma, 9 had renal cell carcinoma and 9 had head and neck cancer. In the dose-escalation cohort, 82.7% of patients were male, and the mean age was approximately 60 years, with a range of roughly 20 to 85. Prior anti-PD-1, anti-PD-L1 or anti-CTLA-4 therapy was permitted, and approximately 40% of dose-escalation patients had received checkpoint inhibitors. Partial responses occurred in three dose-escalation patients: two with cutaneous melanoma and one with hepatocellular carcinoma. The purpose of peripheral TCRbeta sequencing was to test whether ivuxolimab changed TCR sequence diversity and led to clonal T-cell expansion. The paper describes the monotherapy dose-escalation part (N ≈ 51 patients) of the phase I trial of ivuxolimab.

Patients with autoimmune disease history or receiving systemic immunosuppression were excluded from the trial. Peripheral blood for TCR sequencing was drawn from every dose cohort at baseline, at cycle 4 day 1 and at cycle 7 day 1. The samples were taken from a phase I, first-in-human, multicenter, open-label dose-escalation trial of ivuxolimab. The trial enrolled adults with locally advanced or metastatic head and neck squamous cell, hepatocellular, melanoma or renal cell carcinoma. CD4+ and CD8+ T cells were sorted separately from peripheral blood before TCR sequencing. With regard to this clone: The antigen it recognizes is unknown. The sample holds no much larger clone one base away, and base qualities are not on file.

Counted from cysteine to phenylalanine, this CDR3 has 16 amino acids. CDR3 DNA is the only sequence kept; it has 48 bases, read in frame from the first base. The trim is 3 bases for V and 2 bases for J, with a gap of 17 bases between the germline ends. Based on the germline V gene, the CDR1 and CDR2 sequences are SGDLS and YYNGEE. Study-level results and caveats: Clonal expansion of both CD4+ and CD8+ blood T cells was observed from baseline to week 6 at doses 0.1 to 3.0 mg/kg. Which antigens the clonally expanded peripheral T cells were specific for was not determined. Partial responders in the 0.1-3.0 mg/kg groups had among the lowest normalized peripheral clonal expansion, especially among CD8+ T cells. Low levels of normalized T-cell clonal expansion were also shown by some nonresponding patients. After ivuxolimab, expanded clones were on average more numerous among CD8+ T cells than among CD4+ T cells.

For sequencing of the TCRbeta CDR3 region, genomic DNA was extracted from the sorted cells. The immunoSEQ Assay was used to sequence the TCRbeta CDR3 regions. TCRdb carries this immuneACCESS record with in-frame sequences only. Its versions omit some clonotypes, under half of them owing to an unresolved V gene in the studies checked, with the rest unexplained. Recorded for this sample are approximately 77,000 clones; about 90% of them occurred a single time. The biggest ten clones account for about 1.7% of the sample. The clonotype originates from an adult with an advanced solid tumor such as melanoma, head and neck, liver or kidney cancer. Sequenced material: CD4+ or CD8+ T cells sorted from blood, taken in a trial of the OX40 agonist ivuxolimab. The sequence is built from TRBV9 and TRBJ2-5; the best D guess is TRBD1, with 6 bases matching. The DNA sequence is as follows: TGTGCCAGCAGCGATCCTACAGGGTTGGAGCAAGAGACCCAGTACTTC. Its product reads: CASSDPTGLEQETQYF.